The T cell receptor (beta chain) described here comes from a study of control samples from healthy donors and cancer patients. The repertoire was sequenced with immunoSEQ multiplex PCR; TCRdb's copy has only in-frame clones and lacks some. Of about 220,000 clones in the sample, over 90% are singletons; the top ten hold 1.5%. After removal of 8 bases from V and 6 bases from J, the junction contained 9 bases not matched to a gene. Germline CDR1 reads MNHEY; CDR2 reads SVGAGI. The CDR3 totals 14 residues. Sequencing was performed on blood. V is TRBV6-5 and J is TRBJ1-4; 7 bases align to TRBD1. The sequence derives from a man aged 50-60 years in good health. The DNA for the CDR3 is TGTGCCAGCGGATCAGGGGGGGTTGATGAAAAACTGTTTTTT. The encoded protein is CASGSGGVDEKLFF.